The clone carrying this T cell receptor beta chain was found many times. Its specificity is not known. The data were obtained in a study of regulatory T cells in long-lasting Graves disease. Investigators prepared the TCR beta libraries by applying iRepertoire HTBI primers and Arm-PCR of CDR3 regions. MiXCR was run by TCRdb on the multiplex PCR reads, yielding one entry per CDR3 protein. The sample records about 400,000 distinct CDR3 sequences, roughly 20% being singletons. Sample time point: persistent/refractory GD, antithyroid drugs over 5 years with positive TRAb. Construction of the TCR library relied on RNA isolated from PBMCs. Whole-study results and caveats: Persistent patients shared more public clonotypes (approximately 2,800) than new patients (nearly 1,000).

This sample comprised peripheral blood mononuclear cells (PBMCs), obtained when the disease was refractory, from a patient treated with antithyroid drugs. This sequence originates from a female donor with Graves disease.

CDR3 sequence (DNA): TGTGCCAGCAGTGGAGCAAATGATCAGCCCCAGCATTTT. This sequence encodes CASSGANDQPQHF. The J gene is TRBJ1-5, the V gene TRBV2; D is unclear. Trimming took 4 bases from V and 5 from J, leaving 9 bases between them. The CDR3 runs to 13 residues. Germline V gene lookup returns CDR1 SNHLY and CDR2 FYNNEI.